This paragraph covers one T cell receptor beta chain sequence. The antigen remains undetermined. The junction does not match germline at one end; this may be a read error. This sample was included in a study of early T cells in non-severe SARS-CoV-2 infection. Looking at the study overall: Bulk RNA from unsorted whole blood was sequenced; chains were unpaired. Findings and caveats of the study: VDJdb matching favored anti-spike CD8 responses, missing private and CD4 specificities.

The germline V gene encodes CDR1 SGHTA and CDR2 FQGTGA. The CDR3 totals 16 residues. Unique molecular identifiers (one per individual cDNA molecule) were attached. TCRdb recomputed calls from the 5' RACE reads with MiXCR, one row per CDR3 protein. In the table there are tens of thousands of distinct CDR3 sequences, roughly 8.7% of which are singletons. This chain links TRBV7-3 with TRBJ2-6; D not certain. The sequencing here drew on whole blood, taken at baseline. This TCR came from an adult who was a healthcare worker with PCR-confirmed SARS-CoV-2 infection or an uninfected control (not recorded which). The CDR3, as DNA: TGTGCCAGCACCCCACGCCCCAGCTCTGGGACCAACGTCCTGACTTTC. This translates into CASTPRPSSGTNVLTF.